This T cell receptor beta chain was captured by sequencing in a study of regulatory T cells in long-lasting Graves disease (dated by TCRdb to 2020 to 2023). Notes on the research overall: Patients with newly diagnosed Graves' disease had been on antithyroid drugs for under 3 months. Peripheral blood TCR sequencing and RNA sequencing compared persistent Graves' disease patients with newly diagnosed Graves' disease patients. The study was registered as a clinical trial and conducted in China. A total of around 35 samples underwent TCR sequencing, from roughly 13 patients with persistent Graves' disease and 20 patients with newly diagnosed Graves' disease. The paper's findings and limits, for the study overall: Preferential use of TRBV28, TRBJ1-2 and TRBJ2-5 was observed in persistent disease, whereas TRBV20-1 and TRBJ2-1 were favored in newly diagnosed disease. Lower TCR Shannon entropy and fewer highly expanded clones were observed in persistent Graves' disease patients than in newly diagnosed patients, which suggested clonal expansion. The authors noted that the small sample size was a limitation that may lower accuracy. Patients with persistent disease shared more public clonotypes (around 2,500) than newly diagnosed patients did (around 980). Peripheral blood alone was examined, since thyroid tissue, which constituted the primary lesion, could not be accessed. Only the TCR beta chain was sequenced and analyzed.

With regard to this clonotype: The specificity of this receptor is unknown. Per-base quality was not reported, and no clone a single base away is much larger than it.

This specimen's time point label, per the study, means: newly diagnosed GD, antithyroid drugs for less than 3 months. For both TCR sequencing and RNA sequencing, RNA was extracted from PBMCs in TRIzol. Graves' disease was diagnosed according to American Thyroid Association guidelines. Patients were recruited from an endocrinology department in Xi'an, China. Each patient gave 8.5 to 9.5 milliliters of peripheral blood, collected in an EDTA anticoagulant tube. Ficoll Paque Plus density gradient separation was used to isolate PBMCs, and no further T cell sorting was performed. An Agilent 2100 Bioanalyzer and agarose gel were used to check RNA quality, and a NanoDrop 2000 was used to measure RNA concentration. The CDR3 covers 15 residues, taking in both the cysteine and the phenylalanine. The retained sequence is limited to the CDR3, 45 bases, with the frame set at the first base. V was cut back by 8 bases and J by 0 bases, leaving a gap of 16 bases between them.

The library was generated by multiplex PCR. The sequencer was an Illumina HiSeq 4000. TCR beta libraries were built with iRepertoire HTBI primers and Arm-PCR amplification of CDR3 regions. Before sequencing, the PCR products underwent gel purification. On the authors' methods: Across samples, around 62 TRBV and 13 to 15 TRBJ segments were identified and used for gene usage analysis of CDR3 amino acid clonotypes. COPE and FqMerger were used to merge filtered high-quality paired reads into contigs. BLAST was used to align contigs to IMGT TRBV, TRBD and TRBJ reference genes, and CDR3 was defined according to IMGT. Clonotypes above 0.1% frequency were classified as highly expanded clones. Shannon entropy served as the measure of repertoire diversity, while the Gini coefficient captured V-J evenness. A clonotype found in more than one individual was treated as public. Clones were called with MiXCR by TCRdb after fastp trimmed the public reads at Q25, and only in-frame beta chains were retained. Each CDR3 protein appears once, grouped with its most common genes and DNA. For this entry, the V and J calls and clone size follow TCRdb and not the study's own pipeline. The sample data list over 200,000 distinct CDR3 sequences, and under 20% of these were observed just once. The ten largest account for 12% to 15% of the sample.

The sample also formed part of further work on T cells in Graves' hyperthyroidism and ophthalmopathy. As that second study puts it: Graves' hyperthyroidism was defined as stable when no progression to ophthalmopathy occurred over 18 months of follow-up. The hyperthyroidism patients were between 18 and 65 years old and newly diagnosed, with a disease duration of less than 2 months. The study excluded patients with uncontrolled infections, other autoimmune diseases, pregnancy or lactation. Diagnoses relied on clinical symptoms, serum thyroxine and TRAb, thyroid ultrasound and orbital computed tomography. A first-round RT-PCR of the TCR CDR3 used the HTBI primer set with the Qiagen OneStep RT-PCR kit. Most expanded thyroid clonotypes (frequency above 0.001) were also found in blood, which suggests that blood repertoires may mirror thyroid immune responses. A 13 V-J signature model separated ophthalmopathy from stable hyperthyroidism, with around 90% sensitivity and roughly 81% specificity in cross-validation and 80%/75% in testing. In validation, progression to ophthalmopathy was predicted by the model with 65% to 71% sensitivity and roughly 76% specificity, a median of about 6.8 months before onset. To identify TCR V-J signatures that set the groups apart, the researchers used a discovery cohort of approximately 98 patients, made up of around 40 with Graves' ophthalmopathy and 55 to 65 with stable Graves' hyperthyroidism. Prospective prediction of ophthalmopathy was tested in an independent validation cohort consisting of under 20 hyperthyroidism patients and over 15 patients who later progressed to ophthalmopathy. The approximately 100 discovery patients were randomly split 7:3 into training and test sets. The study also compared thyroid tissue and blood T-cell repertoires from a handful of Graves' hyperthyroidism patients. After sampling, hyperthyroidism patients received methimazole starting at 30 mg daily, and ophthalmopathy patients received high-dose intravenous methylprednisolone. The libraries were constructed in a second round of multiplex PCR and then size-selected and purified. Sequencing of the libraries was done on an Illumina HiSeq2000 using paired-end 100 bp reads. Raw data were processed with SOAPnuke, discarding reads with adapters, uncalled bases, mean Phred below 15, or no exact constant-primer or identifier match. COPE v1.2.5 was used to merge the high-quality paired reads, and each unique nucleotide sequence was defined as a clonotype. MiTCR v1.1 was used to align the clonotypes against IMGT TRBV, TRBD and TRBJ reference segments. The analysis was restricted to V-J combinations with a frequency above 0.0001, which together covered roughly 99% of the repertoires. The TCS score was defined as the ratio of F50 (clonal expansion) to E x V (chaos), calculated using BLOSUM62-based TCRdist between CDR3 peptides within each V-J. Welch's t-statistics and random forest reduced roughly 500 V-J features to around 14, which were used in a naive Bayes classifier (R e1071). Sample size was not statistically predetermined, and blinding of investigators to group allocation was not performed. TCR Vbeta CDR3 sequencing of fewer than 150 peripheral blood samples (approximately 44 ophthalmopathy, 75 or so hyperthyroidism and roughly 17 progressor patients) is reported in the paper.

This chain joins TRBV12-3 or TRBV12-4 to TRBJ1-1; the D segment could be TRBD1, given 6 matching bases. Material: peripheral blood mononuclear cells (PBMCs), obtained at new diagnosis, from a patient treated with antithyroid drugs. This clonotype was obtained from a woman under 40 with Graves disease. Donor details come from another sample of the same person, matched by shared clones. Here the CDR3 is given as CASSPRDIMNTEAFF. The DNA reads as follows: TGTGCCAGCTCACCGAGGGACATCATGAACACTGAAGCTTTCTTT.